Below are 16 T cell receptor beta chains sequenced from a single sample in a study of shared clonotypes between healthy human individuals. This table comes from immunoSEQ multiplex PCR, and its TCRdb copy is limited to in-frame clones, with some not included. The table shows roughly 330,000 clones, with approximately 74% occurring only once. What was sequenced was memory CD4+ T cells sorted from blood. Indicated subset: CD45RA-negative fraction. The origin of the receptors is a man aged 30 to 45 in good health.

The rearrangement joins TRBV18 to TRBJ2-2; D is unresolved. Trimming took 4 bases from V and 2 from J, leaving 11 bases between them. CDR1 and CDR2 from the germline V gene are KGHSH and LQKENI. This CDR3 is built from 15 residues. The CDR3 loop is CASSQMVANTGELFF. The CDR3 DNA follows: TGTGCCAGCTCACAAATGGTGGCAAACACCGGGGAGCTGTTTTTT.

V is TRBV6-1 and J is TRBJ2-7, with TRBD1 identical over 8 bases. The V segment lost 2 bases and the J segment 3 bases; nucleotides outside the gene matches: 6. This CDR3 contains 15 residues. Germline V gives CDR1 MNHNS, CDR2 SASEGT. The chain's CDR3 is CASSEQPGGLYEQYF. The CDR3 DNA reads TGTGCCAGCAGTGAACAGCCAGGGGGCCTCTACGAGCAGTACTTC.

This clone has a handful of counts. J is TRBJ2-3 and V is TRBV28, with unresolved D. The germline V gene encodes CDR1 MDHEN and CDR2 SYDVKM. The CDR3 consists of 17 residues. Deletions cut 4 bases from V and 0 bases from J, with 17 bases between. The CDR3 here is CASSSPVTQTSTDTQYF. CDR3 in DNA: TGTGCCAGCAGTTCCCCCGTGACTCAAACTAGCACAGATACGCAGTATTTT.

V is TRBV6-6 and J is TRBJ2-2; D possibly corresponds to TRBD1 (6 bases). In germline, CDR1 is MNHNY, CDR2 SVGAGI (reference sequence). The CDR3 runs to 14 residues. V was cut by 6 bases and J by 3 bases, with 11 bases left in between. CDR3 protein: CASREQGYTGELFF. DNA of the CDR3: TGTGCCAGCAGAGAACAGGGATACACCGGGGAGCTGTTTTTT.

V usage is TRBV2 and J usage is TRBJ1-4; the match to TRBD1 covers 10 bases. The V gene end was trimmed by 4 bases and the J gene end by 11 bases; junction bases not matched to a gene: 7. Germline CDR1 reads SNHLY; CDR2 reads FYNNEI. The CDR3 consists of 14 residues. The CDR3: CASSAGTGVEKLFF. The CDR3 region has the DNA TGTGCCAGCAGTGCCGGGACAGGGGTGGAGAAACTGTTTTTT.

This clone was seen ten or more times. This chain links TRBV19 with TRBJ1-5, with 11 bases lining up with TRBD1. The CDR3 length is 17 residues. CDR1 LNHDA and CDR2 SQIVND come from the germline V gene (reference sequence). With 2 bases clipped from V and 6 bases from J, the junction kept 9 bases outside the gene matches. The CDR3 is CASSILDRGLIGQPQHF. CDR3 nucleotides: TGTGCCAGTAGTATATTGGACAGGGGGCTAATTGGTCAGCCCCAGCATTTT. Together with reference TRBV19 and TRBJ1-5, the CDR3 gives the full variable domain: DGGITQSPKYLFRKEGQNVTLSCEQNLNHDAMYWYRQDPGQGLRLIYYSQIVNDFQKGDIAEGYSVSREKKESFPLTVTSAQKNPTAFYLCASSILDRGLIGQPQHFGDGTRLSIL.

The gene calls are TRBV6-5 and TRBJ2-7, with unresolved D. V lost 0 bases to trimming and J lost 2 bases, with 14 bases between them. From germline, CDR1 is MNHEY and CDR2 SVGAGI. CDR3 length: 16 residues. CDR3 region: CASSYSIPAATYEQYF. The CDR3 nucleotides read TGTGCCAGCAGTTACTCGATTCCGGCGGCAACCTACGAGCAGTACTTC.

The rearrangement joins TRBV7-9 to TRBJ1-3, with D perhaps TRBD1 (6 bases). CDR3 length: 15 residues. Germline V gene lookup returns CDR1 SEHNR and CDR2 FQNEAQ (reference sequence). With 6 bases removed from V and 0 bases from J, the gap between germline ends came to 12 bases. The CDR3 nucleotides read TGTGCCAGCAGGTTACAGGGCTACTCTGGAAACACCATATATTTT. As protein: CASRLQGYSGNTIYF.

The chain combines TRBV19 with TRBJ2-6, with D tentatively TRBD2 (7 bases). This CDR3 comprises 17 residues. V gave up 6 bases and J gave up 0 bases, with 15 bases separating them. Germline-derived CDR1 and CDR2 are LNHDA and SQIVND (reference sequence). The CDR3 loop is CASSSGGANSGANVLTF. CDR3 in DNA: TGTGCCAGTAGCTCTGGGGGGGCAAACTCTGGGGCCAACGTCCTGACTTTC. The entire variable domain, with the rest obtained from reference TRBV19 and TRBJ2-6, is as follows: DGGITQSPKYLFRKEGQNVTLSCEQNLNHDAMYWYRQDPGQGLRLIYYSQIVNDFQKGDIAEGYSVSREKKESFPLTVTSAQKNPTAFYLCASSSGGANSGANVLTFGAGSRLTVL.

The rearrangement joins TRBV6-1 to TRBJ1-5, with D possibly TRBD1 on 5 matching bases. The germline V and J ends were trimmed by 6 bases and 6 bases, with 9 bases remaining between them. CDR1 is MNHNS and CDR2 is SASEGT in the germline V gene. This CDR3 has 12 residues. The CDR3 region is CASRGGIQPQHF. The CDR3 bases are TGTGCCAGCAGGGGGGGGATTCAGCCCCAGCATTTT.

The chain has TRBV28 and TRBJ2-7; 10 nucleotides line up with TRBD1. V gave up 3 bases and J gave up 3 bases; unmatched junction bases: 5. Germline CDR1 is MDHEN and CDR2 is SYDVKM. The CDR3 runs 15 residues. The CDR3 reads CASSLGRTGGYEQYF. CDR3 bases: TGTGCCAGCAGTTTGGGAAGGACAGGGGGCTACGAGCAGTACTTC.

V is TRBV7-9 and J is TRBJ2-1; 8 bases map to TRBD2. V dropped 1 base and J dropped 4; count of bases not matched to a gene: 3. Germline values: CDR1 SEHNR, CDR2 FQNEAQ (reference sequence). The CDR3 loop spans 15 amino acids. This chain's CDR3 is CASSLEAGVYNEQFF. The CDR3 DNA reads TGTGCCAGCAGCTTAGAAGCGGGAGTGTACAATGAGCAGTTCTTC.

The sample holds a few counts of this clone. The sample contains more than one DNA sequence encoding this CDR3. This chain joins TRBV7-2 and TRBJ1-1, with unresolved D. CDR1 is SGHTA, CDR2 FQGNSA, per germline. With 0 bases removed from V and 1 base from J, the gap between germline ends came to 3 bases. The CDR3 extends over 13 amino acids. The CDR3 here is CASSLARNTEAFF. The DNA of the CDR3 is TGTGCCAGCAGCTTAGCGAGGAACACTGAAGCTTTCTTT.

Concerning this clone itself: Germline is not matched at one junction end, which may reflect a read error. In DNA, the CDR3 is TGTGCCAGCAGTCTATCCCCCCAGGGACCTGGGGCCAACGTCCTGACTTTC. Protein: CASSLSPQGPGANVLTF. The chain links TRBV27 to TRBJ2-6; D may match TRBD1 or TRBD2 (5 bases each). Germline assignment: CDR1 MNHEY and CDR2 SMNVEV (reference sequence). The CDR3 is 17 residues long.

This chain connects TRBV5-1 to TRBJ1-4; TRBD1 agrees at 12 bases. This CDR3 comprises 19 residues. Trimming cost V 1 base and J 2 bases; bases outside gene matches: 9. Germline V lookup: CDR1 SGHRS, CDR2 YFSETQ. The CDR3 is CASSLTGTGGIGTNEKLFF. In DNA, the CDR3 is TGCGCCAGCAGCTTGACCGGGACAGGGGGCATTGGGACTAATGAAAAACTGTTTTTT.

The chain carries TRBV7-2 and TRBJ1-5; tentatively, D is TRBD1 (5 bases). This CDR3 is 14 amino acids long. V lost 5 bases, J lost 5 bases, and 13 bases lay in between. In germline, CDR1 is SGHTA, CDR2 FQGNSA. The CDR3 spells CASSDQGRYQPQHF. CDR3 coding DNA: TGTGCCAGCAGCGACCAGGGCCGGTATCAGCCCCAGCATTTT. The whole variable domain, filled in from reference TRBV7-2 and TRBJ1-5, reads GAGVSQSPSNKVTEKGKDVELRCDPISGHTALYWYRQSLGQGLEFLIYFQGNSAPDKSGLPSDRFSAERTGGSVSTLTIQRTQQEDSAVYLCASSDQGRYQPQHFGDGTRLSIL.